The subject of this entry is one T cell receptor (beta chain). The antigen is unknown. The data are from a study of T cell responses to AZD1222 COVID-19 vaccine. Study observations and caveats: Rises in breadth and depth of Spike-specific TCRs came after two AZD1222 doses. As reported, nearly half of all spike-specific TCRs target variant regions that are unmutated. Repertoires were collected only later (after the peak T cell response had occurred).

Clones were sequenced by immunoSEQ multiplex PCR, and TCRdb holds only the in-frame ones, with some missing. The sample lists approximately 150,000 clones; 89% were seen once. This TCR derives from an adult in good health. The source was peripheral blood, collected on day 0 of AZD1222 vaccination.

The CDR3: CASSFRLAGGRGNEQFF. CDR3 nucleotide sequence: TGTGCCAGCAGCTTCCGACTAGCGGGGGGGCGAGGCAATGAGCAGTTCTTC. The chain couples TRBV9 to TRBJ2-1; 14 nucleotides line up with TRBD2. The J segment lost 6 bases and the V segment lost 4 bases, leaving 9 bases of the junction unmatched. The CDR3 sequence is 17 residues long. In germline, CDR1 is SGDLS, CDR2 YYNGEE.